The 26 T cell receptor beta chains below all came from one sample that was sequenced in a study of neurological immune-mediated disorders. TCRdb independently ran MiXCR on the 5' RACE reads; one entry per CDR3 protein. The table records about 88,000 distinct CDR3 sequences, 3% to 4% of them present only once. Sample: PBMCs. The receptors originated from a woman aged 18-29 years with multiple sclerosis.

This rearrangement joins TRBV20-1 to TRBJ2-1, with 11 bases matching TRBD2. The CDR3 is 12 amino acids. With V trimmed by 6 bases and J by 10 bases, 5 bases remained unmatched. Germline V lookup: CDR1 DFQATT, CDR2 SNEGSKA (reference sequence). DNA of the CDR3: TGCAGTGCAACGGGACTAGCGGACGAGCAGTTCTTC. As protein: CSATGLADEQFF.

This clonotype was seen repeatedly, ten times or more. The V and J genes are TRBV19 and TRBJ1-1, with D tentatively TRBD1 (6 bases). The germline gives CDR1 LNHDA, CDR2 SQIVND (reference sequence). With 3 bases removed from V and 4 bases from J, the gap between germline ends came to 9 bases. The CDR3 length is 13 residues. The CDR3 region is CASSILGGTEAFF. CDR3 DNA sequence: TGTGCCAGTAGTATCCTAGGGGGCACTGAAGCTTTCTTT.

Many counts were recorded for this clonotype. V is TRBV5-1 and J is TRBJ1-1; D is undetermined. CDR1 SGHRS and CDR2 YFSETQ come from the germline V gene. Trimming cost V 4 bases and J 1 base, with 14 bases left between them. The CDR3 consists of 15 residues. This CDR3 reads CASSPLWFKNTEAFF. Here the CDR3 DNA reads TGCGCCAGCAGCCCGCTCTGGTTTAAGAACACTGAAGCTTTCTTT.

This clonotype was observed at least ten times. The gene calls are TRBV5-1 and TRBJ2-1; TRBD2 agrees at 9 bases. After removal of 4 bases from V and 2 bases from J, the junction contained 4 bases not matched to a gene. The CDR3 spans 15 residues. The germline V gene has CDR1 SGHRS and CDR2 YFSETQ. The CDR3 spells CASSAVAGAYNEQFF. The CDR3 region has the DNA TGCGCCAGCAGCGCCGTAGCGGGGGCCTACAATGAGCAGTTCTTC.

This clonotype was counted many times. J is TRBJ1-3 and V is TRBV6-5, with 7 bases fitting TRBD1. J lost 4 bases, V lost 5 bases, and 5 bases had no gene match. This CDR3 is 14 amino acids long. Germline CDR1 reads MNHEY; CDR2 reads SVGAGI. The CDR3 DNA reads as TGTGCCAGCAGTCAGGGGGTAGCGGGAAACACCATATATTTT. It encodes CASSQGVAGNTIYF.

This clonotype appeared many times. V usage is TRBV10-3 and J usage is TRBJ2-7; D possibly corresponds to TRBD2 (6 bases). Germline CDR1 ENHRY, CDR2 SYGVKD. Trimming left V 6 bases short and J 2 bases short, with 14 bases between. The CDR3 is made up of 14 amino acids. CDR3 region: CAIRGSGSPYEQYF. CDR3 coding DNA: TGTGCCATCAGGGGAAGCGGGTCACCCTACGAGCAGTACTTC.

This clonotype was counted between two and nine times. This chain uses TRBV6-5 with TRBJ1-1; 9 bases fit TRBD1. Per the germline V gene, CDR1 is MNHEY and CDR2 is SVGAGI. The CDR3 loop spans 15 amino acids. The V segment lost 2 bases and the J segment 5 bases; nucleotides outside the gene matches: 6. The CDR3 region is CASSYRGQGNTEAFF. In DNA, the CDR3 is TGTGCCAGCAGTTACAGGGGACAGGGTAATACTGAAGCTTTCTTT.

This clonotype was recorded at least ten times. V is TRBV10-3 and J is TRBJ1-5; D gene ambiguous. Trimming pared 6 bases from V and 3 bases from J, leaving 9 bases between. The CDR3 totals 13 residues. CDR1 ENHRY and CDR2 SYGVKD come from the germline V gene. CDR3 nucleotide sequence: TGTGCCATCAGGGACTCCCTCAATCAGCCCCAGCATTTT. It is translated as CAIRDSLNQPQHF.

Many counts were recorded for this clonotype. The rearrangement uses TRBV5-6 and TRBJ1-4; TRBD1 might be the D (6 bases). This CDR3 is built from 15 residues. V was pared by 4 bases and J by 8 bases, with 18 bases between. Per the germline V gene, CDR1 is SGHDT and CDR2 is YYEEEE. The CDR3 coding sequence is TGTGCCAGCAGCCTCACACAGGGTTTCATGGAAAAACTGTTTTTT. Encoded protein: CASSLTQGFMEKLFF. The full variable domain, its missing parts supplied by reference TRBV5-6 and TRBJ1-4, is DAGVTQSPTHLIKTRGQQVTLRCSPKSGHDTVSWYQQALGQGPQFIFQYYEEEERQRGNFPDRFSGHQFPNYSSELNVNALLLGDSALYLCASSLTQGFMEKLFFGSGTQLSVL.

In its sample, this clonotype was seen a few times. The chain employs TRBV3-1 and TRBJ2-3; D ambiguous. This CDR3 has 14 amino acids. Trimming removed 3 bases at V and 0 bases at J, with 7 bases between. CDR1 LGHDT and CDR2 YNNKEL come from the germline V gene (reference sequence). The CDR3 sequence is CASSQEWSTDTQYF. In DNA, the CDR3 is TGTGCCAGCAGCCAGGAATGGAGCACAGATACGCAGTATTTT.

This clonotype has a count of ten or more. The CDR3 region is CASSYPRSGGLDTQYF. CDR3 in DNA: TGTGCCAGCAGCTACCCGAGGAGCGGGGGATTAGATACGCAGTATTTT. The chain couples TRBV5-6 to TRBJ2-3, with 8 bases aligning to TRBD2. Germline loops: CDR1 SGHDT, CDR2 YYEEEE. There are 16 residues in the CDR3. The V and J ends lost 3 bases and 5 bases, in that order; junction bases with no gene match: 11.

At least ten counts were recorded for this clonotype. The chain combines TRBV5-4 with TRBJ2-7, with 7 bases fitting TRBD2. The V gene's germline CDR1 is SGHNT and CDR2 YYREEE (reference sequence). J gave up 5 bases and V 0 bases, and 8 bases lay outside the gene matches. CDR3 length equals 15 residues. This CDR3 is CASSLGGGRPDEQYF. The CDR3 region has the DNA TGTGCCAGCAGCTTGGGTGGCGGGAGACCGGACGAGCAGTACTTC.

This clonotype was counted many times. The chain is built from TRBV10-3 and TRBJ2-5, with D uncertain. The germline gives CDR1 ENHRY, CDR2 SYGVKD. CDR3 length equals 11 residues. V was clipped by 4 bases and J by 2 bases, with 2 bases between them. The DNA of the CDR3 is TGTGCCATCAGTGCACAAGAGACCCAGTACTTC. Translation gives CAISAQETQYF.

In its sample, this clonotype was seen many times. The V call is TRBV20-1, the J call TRBJ1-2; TRBD1 agrees at 8 bases. CDR3 size: 13 residues. The trim removed 6 bases at V and 5 bases at J, leaving 8 bases unmatched. Per germline, CDR1 DFQATT and CDR2 SNEGSKA (reference sequence). The CDR3 loop is CSAPGTGTYGYTF. The CDR3 nucleotides read TGCAGTGCCCCCGGGACAGGAACGTATGGCTACACCTTC.

In this sample, this clonotype turned up many times. The chain employs TRBV28 and TRBJ2-7; 11 bases are shared with TRBD1. CDR1 is MDHEN and CDR2 is SYDVKM in the germline V gene. This CDR3 has 15 amino acids. Trimming at V came to 5 bases and at J to 4 bases, leaving 7 bases not matched to a gene. The CDR3 sequence: CASSLPGQGEYEQYF. DNA for the CDR3: TGTGCCAGCAGTCTCCCGGGACAGGGGGAGTACGAGCAGTACTTC.

This clonotype was observed at least ten times. This chain connects TRBV10-2 to TRBJ1-2, with 7 bases that match TRBD1. Germline CDR1 and CDR2: WSHSY and SAAADI. J lost 6 bases, V lost 0 bases, and 4 bases had no gene match. CDR3 length: 14 amino acids. The CDR3 region is CASSESRGGNGYTF. The CDR3 DNA follows: TGCGCCAGCAGTGAGTCGAGAGGGGGCAATGGCTACACCTTC.

This clonotype was recorded many times. The V gene is TRBV6-1, the J gene TRBJ2-7, with D unclear. Germline V lookup: CDR1 MNHNS, CDR2 SASEGT. The CDR3 has 14 amino acids. Trimming shortened V by 2 bases and J by 3 bases, and 11 bases separated the two germline ends. CDR3 DNA: TGTGCCAGCAGTGAAAATTGGAGAGGCTACGAGCAGTACTTC. Amino acid sequence: CASSENWRGYEQYF.

This clonotype occurred many times. V usage is TRBV6-2 or TRBV6-3 and J usage is TRBJ2-1; 8 bases line up with TRBD2. This CDR3 is 15 amino acids long. The J segment lost 8 bases and the V segment lost 4 bases, leaving 10 bases of the junction unmatched. From germline, CDR1 is MNHEY and CDR2 SVGEGT. The DNA of the CDR3 is TGTGCCAGCAGTTCCGTCGGGAGGGCCGTCGATGAGCAGTTCTTC. This sequence encodes CASSSVGRAVDEQFF.

This clonotype has a count of ten or more. The chain carries TRBV14 and TRBJ2-1, with 12 positions matching TRBD2. The CDR3 runs to 18 residues. V dropped 0 bases and J dropped 3; count of bases not matched to a gene: 6. In germline, CDR1 is SGHDN, CDR2 FVKESK. The CDR3 is CASSQDLASGRVYNEQFF. The CDR3 nucleotides read TGTGCCAGCAGCCAAGATCTCGCTAGCGGGAGGGTCTACAATGAGCAGTTCTTC.

In its sample, this clonotype was seen many times. The V gene is TRBV18, the J gene TRBJ2-2, with no clear D. CDR3 length equals 12 residues. The germline V gene encodes CDR1 KGHSH and CDR2 LQKENI. V gave up 6 bases and J gave up 8 bases, with 10 bases separating them. CDR3 in DNA: TGTGCCAGCTCGGTGCCGGCTGGGGAGCTGTTTTTT. This codes for CASSVPAGELFF.

This clonotype was recorded many times. The chain recombines TRBV20-1 with TRBJ1-6; unclear D gene. Trimming took off 4 bases at V and 5 bases at J, with 12 bases between the two ends. The CDR3 contains 14 residues. The germline CDR1 and CDR2 sequences are DFQATT and SNEGSKA (reference sequence). CDR3 nucleotides: TGCAGTGCTAAAACCGCCAGCCATAATTCACCCCTCCACTTT. Its protein is CSAKTASHNSPLHF.

The rearrangement joins TRBV5-1 to TRBJ2-3; 9 positions match TRBD1. From germline, CDR1 is SGHRS and CDR2 YFSETQ. Trimming cost V 6 bases and J 2 bases; bases outside gene matches: 7. This CDR3 has 15 amino acids. CDR3 region: CASNPGDRDTDTQYF. Written as DNA, the CDR3 is TGCGCCAGCAACCCCGGGGACAGGGACACAGATACGCAGTATTTT.

The chain couples TRBV4-2 to TRBJ2-5, with 10 nucleotides matching TRBD2. Germline CDR1 LGHNA, CDR2 YNFKEQ. This CDR3 contains 16 residues. J was trimmed by 5 bases and V by 0 bases; bases with no gene match: 6. CDR3 DNA sequence: TGTGCCAGCAGCCAAGATCCTAGCGGGAGTTTGGAGACCCAGTACTTC. Protein sequence: CASSQDPSGSLETQYF.

The table lists this clonotype with many counts. V is TRBV6-5 and J is TRBJ1-2; no reliable D call. Germline V gene lookup returns CDR1 MNHEY and CDR2 SVGAGI. The CDR3 spans 13 residues. Trimming left V 0 bases short and J 7 bases short, with 9 bases between. The CDR3 loop reads CASSYSRSGGYTF. In DNA form, the CDR3 reads TGTGCCAGCAGTTACTCCCGGTCGGGTGGCTACACCTTC.

This clonotype was observed many times. The V call is TRBV7-2, the J call TRBJ1-2; a possible D gene is TRBD1 (5 bases). V was trimmed by 5 bases and J by 7 bases, leaving 17 bases between them. Per the germline V gene, CDR1 is SGHTA and CDR2 is FQGNSA. The CDR3 sequence is 14 residues long. The CDR3 here is CASSQPPGSSGYTF. The CDR3 DNA reads as TGTGCCAGCAGCCAGCCCCCAGGGTCTTCTGGCTACACCTTC.

This clonotype was counted at least ten times. This chain links TRBV27 with TRBJ1-2; a weak D match, TRBD1 (5 bases). Trimming cost V 6 bases and J 4 bases, with 12 bases left between them. CDR3 size: 13 residues. Germline CDR1 and CDR2: MNHEY and SMNVEV (reference sequence). CDR3 amino acids: CASRGTAGYGYTF. CDR3 DNA sequence: TGTGCCAGCAGGGGGACGGCTGGCTATGGCTACACCTTC.